This T cell receptor beta chain derives from a study of control samples from healthy donors and cancer patients (dated by TCRdb to the early 2020s). Points on this clone: Its specific antigen is unknown. Within one base of it there is no much larger clone, and no base qualities were kept.

V is shortened by 9 bases, J by 0 bases, and the region joining them spans 23 bases. The CDR3, from cysteine to phenylalanine, totals 17 residues. Here the CDR3 DNA is all that survives: 51 bases in frame from base 1. The germline V gene encodes CDR1 LGHNA and CDR2 YNFKEQ. Library preparation was by the immunoSEQ multiplex PCR assay. The clones in this table, taken by TCRdb from immuneACCESS, are in-frame only. Not every clone is retained; where verified, under half of the shortfall comes from an unresolved V gene, and the cause of the rest is unknown. The sample yields roughly 120,000 clones; roughly 90% were counted once. The ten largest clonotypes hold 7.8% of the sample.

The sequence is built from TRBV4-2 and TRBJ1-1, and the D gene may be TRBD1, 5 bases matching. This clonotype was sampled from a woman aged 18-29 years in good health. Sample: blood. For the CDR3, the sequence is CASRGSGVLSMNTEAFF. In nucleotide form, the sequence is TGTGCCAGTCGAGGGTCGGGGGTACTTAGCATGAACACTGAAGCTTTCTTT.